The 30 T cell receptor beta chains in this list originate from one sample, sequenced in a study of T cells in Graves' hyperthyroidism and ophthalmopathy. TCR beta CDR3 region amplification was performed from RNA transcripts. HTBI primers were the set used in a first-round RT-PCR of the TCR CDR3. TCRdb called the multiplex PCR reads again in MiXCR, with one record for every CDR3 protein. The sample lists a few hundred thousand distinct CDR3 sequences, more than 13% seen once, with 32% in the top ten. The sequenced material came from blood. The receptor source for this set is a woman in her twenties or thirties with Graves' hyperthyroidism.

This clonotype was recorded many times. The chain employs TRBV15 and TRBJ2-3; D is unclear. Germline CDR1 is LNHNV and CDR2 is YYDKDF (reference sequence). V was trimmed by 1 base and J by 3 bases, leaving 11 bases between them. The CDR3 runs to 15 residues. DNA of the CDR3: TGTGCCACCAGCAGAGGGATGGAGTCGACAGATACGCAGTATTTT. This codes for CATSRGMESTDTQYF.

This clonotype turned up a few times. The genes are TRBV5-1 and TRBJ1-2; unclear D gene. The germline gives CDR1 SGHRS, CDR2 YFSETQ. V was trimmed by 5 bases and J by 7 bases, leaving 18 bases between them. This CDR3 has 14 residues. CDR3 DNA: TGCGCCAGCAGTGTGGGTGGGCCCTCTTCTGGCTACACCTTC. As protein: CASSVGGPSSGYTF.

This clonotype was detected only a few times. The chain recombines TRBV4-1 with TRBJ2-1; 8 bases match TRBD1. CDR1 and CDR2 from the germline V gene are MGHRA and YSYEKL. Losses at the gene ends were 3 bases for V and 5 bases for J; bases not matched to a gene: 9. The CDR3 is made up of 16 amino acids. CDR3 loop: CASSHPSRDRNNEQFF. CDR3 coding DNA: TGCGCCAGCAGCCACCCATCCCGGGACAGGAACAATGAGCAGTTCTTC.

This clonotype was seen repeatedly, ten times or more. The V call is TRBV28, the J call TRBJ1-5, with 8 nucleotides matching TRBD1. The CDR3 has 15 amino acids. J gave up 6 bases and V 2 bases, and 6 bases lay outside the gene matches. Per germline, CDR1 MDHEN and CDR2 SYDVKM. The CDR3 DNA is TGTGCCAGCAGTTTAAAAACAGGGGGGCGTCAGCCCCAGCATTTT. Protein: CASSLKTGGRQPQHF. The variable domain in full, with the rest retrieved from reference TRBV28 and TRBJ1-5, is DVKVTQSSRYLVKRTGEKVFLECVQDMDHENMFWYRQDPGLGLRLIYFSYDVKMKEKGDIPEGYSVSREKKERFSLILESASTNQTSMYLCASSLKTGGRQPQHFGDGTRLSIL.

This clonotype was seen repeatedly, ten times or more. The chain links TRBV20-1 to TRBJ1-1; TRBD1 is a possible D gene (5 bases). Trimming cost V 0 bases and J 9 bases, with 17 bases left between them. CDR3 length: 14 residues. Looked up from germline, CDR1 is DFQATT and CDR2 is SNEGSKA (reference sequence). As DNA, the CDR3 is TGCAGTGCTAGAGATCCCAGGGTCCCATCAAAAGCTTTCTTT. It encodes CSARDPRVPSKAFF.

The J gene is TRBJ2-2, the V gene TRBV9; unclear D gene. The CDR3 contains 15 residues. Germline V lookup: CDR1 SGDLS, CDR2 YYNGEE. Trimming removed 0 bases at V and 4 bases at J, with 10 bases between. CDR3 nucleotides: TGTGCCAGCAGCGTAGATGGGGTTTCCACCGGGGAGCTGTTTTTT. Translation gives CASSVDGVSTGELFF.

This clonotype was seen repeatedly, ten times or more. The J gene is TRBJ2-1, the V gene TRBV20-1; 11 nucleotides line up with TRBD2. The V gene end was trimmed by 8 bases and the J gene end by 7 bases; junction bases not matched to a gene: 13. Germline CDR1 reads DFQATT; CDR2 reads SNEGSKA (reference sequence). The CDR3 has 15 amino acids. CDR3 in DNA: TGCAGTCCGTCGCGGGGTTGGACTAGCGGGAATGAGCAGTTCTTC. This codes for CSPSRGWTSGNEQFF.

This clonotype was recorded many times. This chain links TRBV3-1 with TRBJ1-1; D uncertain. V was shortened by 0 bases and J by 2 bases, with 13 bases between the two germline ends. CDR1 and CDR2 from the germline V gene are LGHDT and YNNKEL (reference sequence). The length of the CDR3 is 16 residues. The CDR3 DNA follows: TGTGCCAGCAGCCAAGATCTTGGTCGCAGCAACACTGAAGCTTTCTTT. Residues: CASSQDLGRSNTEAFF.

This clonotype was recorded many times. The chain recombines TRBV6-5 with TRBJ1-4, with D hard to call. Germline CDR1 and CDR2: MNHEY and SVGAGI. This CDR3 is built from 14 residues. V shed 2 bases and J shed 7 bases, with 11 bases lying between them. The CDR3 spells CASSYTRASEKLFF. CDR3 sequence (DNA): TGTGCCAGCAGTTACACCCGGGCCTCTGAAAAACTGTTTTTT.

This clonotype was picked up a small number of times. The chain has TRBV2 and TRBJ1-6; TRBD1 agrees at 10 bases. CDR1 SNHLY and CDR2 FYNNEI come from the germline V gene. Trimming took 8 bases from V and 7 from J; bases not matched to a gene: 8. This CDR3 comprises 15 residues. CDR3 sequence: CASAGTGASNSPLHF. The DNA of the CDR3 is TGTGCCAGCGCAGGGACAGGGGCGTCCAATTCACCCCTCCACTTT.

The gene calls are TRBV5-1 and TRBJ1-5; D ambiguous. Germline-derived CDR1 and CDR2 are SGHRS and YFSETQ. The CDR3 has 15 residues. V lost 1 base and J 4 bases, leaving 12 bases between the germline ends. The DNA for the CDR3 is TGCGCCAGCAGCTTGAGCCACGGTGGGAATCAGCCCCAGCATTTT. This translates into CASSLSHGGNQPQHF. Using reference TRBV5-1 and TRBJ1-5 for the parts outside the CDR3, the full variable domain is KAGVTQTPRYLIKTRGQQVTLSCSPISGHRSVSWYQQTPGQGLQFLFEYFSETQRNKGNFPGRFSGRQFSNSRSEMNVSTLELGDSALYLCASSLSHGGNQPQHFGDGTRLSIL.

This chain joins TRBV5-1 and TRBJ1-2; TRBD1 is a possible D gene (5 bases). The V and J ends lost 0 bases and 7 bases respectively, with 16 bases between them. The CDR3 covers 15 residues. Germline assignment: CDR1 SGHRS and CDR2 YFSETQ. For the CDR3, the DNA is TGCGCCAGCAGCTTGGGTACAGGTCTTTCCAGTGGCTACACCTTC. This gives the protein CASSLGTGLSSGYTF.

This clonotype was observed a handful of times. The chain recombines TRBV24-1 with TRBJ1-5; 7 bases align to TRBD1. Germline CDR1 reads KGHDR; CDR2 reads SFDVKD. The CDR3 is 14 residues long. The V segment lost 9 bases and the J segment 4 bases; nucleotides outside the gene matches: 8. Written as DNA, the CDR3 is TGTGCCACCGCGGAAACAGGGGCGAATCAGCCCCAGCATTTT. Its protein product is CATAETGANQPQHF.

V usage is TRBV28 and J usage is TRBJ2-1; D is possibly TRBD1 or TRBD2 (5 bases each). The CDR3 is made up of 16 amino acids. CDR1 is MDHEN, CDR2 SYDVKM, per germline. Trimming removed 5 bases at V and 0 bases at J, with 14 bases between. CDR3 sequence (DNA): TGTGCCAGCAGTCCCCGGGGCGGACCCTCCTACAATGAGCAGTTCTTC. It is translated as CASSPRGGPSYNEQFF.

The rearrangement links TRBV6-1 to TRBJ2-6; the D gene is possibly TRBD1 (5 bases). Trimming removed 3 bases at V and 0 bases at J, with 9 bases between. The CDR3 spans 16 residues. The germline gives CDR1 MNHNS, CDR2 SASEGT. CDR3 sequence reads: CASSEDDSSGANVLTF. The CDR3 region has the DNA TGTGCCAGCAGTGAGGACGACAGCTCTGGGGCCAACGTCCTGACTTTC.

This clonotype was counted only a few times. V usage is TRBV5-1 and J usage is TRBJ1-2; tentatively, D is TRBD1 (6 bases). Deletions cut 9 bases from V and 0 bases from J, with 15 bases between. Germline CDR1 and CDR2: SGHRS and YFSETQ. The CDR3 loop spans 14 amino acids. The CDR3 region is CATRTELANYGYTF. CDR3 sequence (DNA): TGCGCCACCAGGACAGAACTAGCTAACTATGGCTACACCTTC.

The table lists this clonotype with many counts. The chain joins TRBV5-1 to TRBJ1-2; TRBD1 aligns across 9 bases. V trimming: 3 bases; J trimming: 8 bases; junction bases outside the gene matches: 5. There are 13 residues in the CDR3. From germline, CDR1 is SGHRS and CDR2 YFSETQ. CDR3 in DNA: TGCGCCAGCAGCTCAGGACAGGGGTTCGGCTACACCTTC. Amino acids: CASSSGQGFGYTF.

The chain has TRBV5-8 and TRBJ2-4; D is uncertain. The V end was cut by 0 bases, the J end by 0 bases, with 7 bases between. Germline-derived CDR1 and CDR2 are SGHTS and YDEGEE. The CDR3 runs 15 residues. The CDR3 DNA reads as TGTGCCAGCAGCTTGGTGAGGATAGCCAAAAACATTCAGTACTTC. It specifies CASSLVRIAKNIQYF.

This clonotype has just a few counts. The CDR3 reads CSARDPGQSYEQYF. The CDR3, as DNA: TGCAGTGCTAGAGACCCGGGACAGAGCTACGAGCAGTACTTC. The chain couples TRBV20-1 to TRBJ2-7, with TRBD1 matching over 7 bases. Germline V gene sequence: CDR1 DFQATT, CDR2 SNEGSKA (reference sequence). This CDR3 region has 14 residues. The V and J ends lost 0 bases and 3 bases, in that order; junction bases with no gene match: 5.

This clonotype was seen ten or more times. The chain couples TRBV20-1 to TRBJ1-5; the D gene is possibly TRBD1 (5 bases). Trimming took off 5 bases at V and 1 base at J, with 9 bases between the two ends. Germline CDR1 and CDR2: DFQATT and SNEGSKA (reference sequence). The CDR3 extends over 13 amino acids. The CDR3, as DNA: TGCAGTGCTGGGGACCACAGCAATCAGCCCCAGCATTTT. Translated, it gives CSAGDHSNQPQHF.

This clonotype came up many times. The chain is built from TRBV2 and TRBJ2-2, with unresolved D. V lost 7 bases to trimming and J lost 7 bases, with 10 bases between them. Germline V gives CDR1 SNHLY, CDR2 FYNNEI. There are 12 residues in the CDR3. The CDR3 here is CASNTGFGELFF. CDR3 nucleotides: TGTGCCAGCAACACTGGGTTCGGGGAGCTGTTTTTT.

As regards this clonotype: A much larger clonotype is one base distant, so this may be a read error. The V and J genes are TRBV7-2 and TRBJ2-1; 7 bases match TRBD2. This CDR3 has 16 residues. The V gene's germline CDR1 is SGHTA and CDR2 FQGNSA. The CDR3 loop is CASSFGLADSYNEQSF. CDR3 sequence (DNA): TGTGCCAGCAGCTTTGGGCTAGCGGATTCCTACAATGAGCAGTCCTTC.

This clonotype was observed many times. The chain uses TRBV29-1 and TRBJ2-2, with TRBD2 matching over 14 bases. The CDR3 extends over 19 amino acids. CDR1 is SQVTM, CDR2 ANQGSEA, per germline. With 3 bases clipped from V and 6 bases from J, the junction kept 15 bases outside the gene matches. The CDR3 nucleotides are TGCAGCGTTGAGGCCTCGACCGGGACTAGCGGGAGTAAAGCCGGGGAGCTGTTTTTT. It is translated as CSVEASTGTSGSKAGELFF.

J is TRBJ1-2 and V is TRBV10-3; possible D gene TRBD1, 6 bases. Germline loops: CDR1 ENHRY, CDR2 SYGVKD. V lost 3 bases, J lost 4 bases, and 9 bases lay in between. The CDR3 length is 13 residues. CDR3 residues: CAISDPGAYGYTF. CDR3 DNA sequence: TGTGCCATCAGTGACCCGGGGGCCTATGGCTACACCTTC.

This clonotype has a count of ten or more. The chain recombines TRBV7-2 with TRBJ2-3, with D possibly being TRBD2 (5 bases). Trimming took off 4 bases at V and 3 bases at J, with 11 bases between the two ends. This CDR3 spans 14 amino acids. Germline CDR1 reads SGHTA; CDR2 reads FQGNSA. This CDR3 reads CASSSTEGTDTQYF. CDR3 DNA sequence: TGTGCCAGCAGCTCAACTGAGGGAACAGATACGCAGTATTTT.

This clonotype was seen many times. The chain employs TRBV20-1 and TRBJ1-2; D gene uncertain. V shed 3 bases and J shed 1 base, with 9 bases lying between them. Germline CDR1 is DFQATT and CDR2 is SNEGSKA (reference sequence). The CDR3 totals 13 residues. CDR3 DNA sequence: TGCAGTGCTAGTGATCATATTAACTATGGCTACACCTTC. This translates into CSASDHINYGYTF.

This clonotype showed up many times. The chain links TRBV12-3 or TRBV12-4 to TRBJ1-2; perhaps TRBD1 as D (5 bases). The CDR3 is 14 residues long. Trimming removed 10 bases from V and 2 bases from J, with 17 bases in between. CDR3 sequence (DNA): TGTGCCACCAGCAGGGTAGTGATAAACTATGGCTACACCTTC. It yields the protein CATSRVVINYGYTF.

There are many counts of this clonotype. Here the CDR3 DNA reads TGTGCCAGCAGTGAACGCAGGACTAGCTCCTACGAGCAGTACTTC. It is translated as CASSERRTSSYEQYF. The rearrangement links TRBV2 to TRBJ2-7, with 7 positions matching TRBD2. The CDR3 is 15 amino acids. With 2 bases clipped from V and 0 bases from J, the junction kept 4 bases outside the gene matches. CDR1 is SNHLY and CDR2 is FYNNEI in the germline V gene. The entire variable domain, with the rest obtained from reference TRBV2 and TRBJ2-7, is as follows: EPEVTQTPSHQVTQMGQEVILRCVPISNHLYFYWYRQILGQKVEFLVSFYNNEISEKSEIFDDQFSVERPDGSNFTLKIRSTKLEDSAMYFCASSERRTSSYEQYFGPGTRLTVT.

This clonotype was detected a few times. The chain uses TRBV24-1 and TRBJ2-1; no clear D. Germline CDR1 reads KGHDR; CDR2 reads SFDVKD. The CDR3 spans 14 residues. Trimming took off 3 bases at V and 0 bases at J, with 5 bases between the two ends. CDR3 protein: CATSDTNSYNEQFF. CDR3 DNA: TGTGCCACCAGTGATACAAACTCCTACAATGAGCAGTTCTTC.

This clonotype was counted many times. The chain employs TRBV7-2 and TRBJ2-7; 7 nucleotides agree with TRBD2. Germline values: CDR1 SGHTA, CDR2 FQGNSA. V was clipped by 3 bases and J by 4 bases; unmatched bases: 6. The CDR3 has 14 residues. The CDR3 nucleotides are TGTGCCAGCAGCTTTGGACTAGGTCGGTACGAGCAGTACTTC. As protein: CASSFGLGRYEQYF.